The following is a TCR beta chain sequence with its context. No antigen is known for it. No base qualities exist here, and no much larger clone lies one base off it. Stable Graves' hyperthyroidism was defined as the absence of progression to ophthalmopathy over 18 months of follow-up. The hyperthyroidism patients were between 18 and 65 years old and newly diagnosed, with a disease duration of less than 2 months. The study excluded patients with uncontrolled infections, other autoimmune diseases, pregnancy or lactation. Diagnoses were based on clinical symptoms, serum thyroxine and TRAb, thyroid ultrasound and orbital computed tomography. Total RNA was extracted using Trizol reagent, and RNA quality was assessed on an Agilent 2100 Bioanalyzer. Amplification of TCR beta CDR3 regions was carried out from RNA transcripts. The first round of RT-PCR for the TCR CDR3 was performed with the HTBI primer set and the Qiagen OneStep RT-PCR kit. A second multiplex PCR round built the libraries, followed by size selection and purification. Libraries were sequenced paired-end with 100 bp reads on an Illumina HiSeq2000. On the study's bioinformatics: SOAPnuke was used to process the raw data, removing reads that contained adapters or uncalled bases, had a mean Phred below 15, or lacked an exact match to the constant primer or identifier. COPE v1.2.5 was used to merge high-quality paired reads, and clonotypes were defined as unique nucleotide sequences. Clonotypes were aligned to IMGT TRBV, TRBD and TRBJ reference segments using MiTCR v1.1. The analysis was restricted to V-J combinations with a frequency above 0.0001, which together covered 99% to 99.2% of the repertoires. A TCS score was defined as the ratio of F50 (clonal expansion) to E x V (chaos), with BLOSUM62-based TCRdist applied between CDR3 peptides within each V-J. Welch's t-statistics and random forest reduced several hundred V-J features to 13, which were used in a naive Bayes classifier (R e1071). TCRdb ran its own pipeline on the public reads, namely fastp trimming at Q25 and MiXCR clone calling, and kept in-frame beta chains. A single entry per CDR3 protein holds the most common genes and DNA from its merged rows. TCRdb's processing, not the authors' own work, is the source of the V and J calls. For this sample there are 600,000 or so distinct CDR3 sequences; roughly 50% appear just once. Just under 8.5% of the sample is held by the ten biggest clonotypes.

CDR1 is given as KGHDR and CDR2 as SFDVKD, both from the germline V gene. Taken from cysteine to phenylalanine, the CDR3 has 15 residues. Only the CDR3 portion is preserved as DNA: 45 bases, with reading frame beginning at the first base. V was cut back by 4 bases and J by 9 bases, leaving a gap of 20 bases between them. This sample is part of a study of T cells in Graves' hyperthyroidism and ophthalmopathy (dated by TCRdb to between 2018 and 2020). A note on the overall study: TCR V-J signatures able to tell the groups apart were searched for in a discovery cohort of 100 patients, of whom around 43 had Graves' ophthalmopathy and roughly 59 had stable Graves' hyperthyroidism. Prospective prediction of ophthalmopathy was tested in an independent validation cohort of fewer than 20 hyperthyroidism patients and around 16 patients who later progressed to ophthalmopathy. The roughly 91 discovery patients were randomly divided into training and test sets at a 7:3 ratio. The study also compared thyroid tissue and blood T-cell repertoires from about six Graves' hyperthyroidism patients. After blood sampling, hyperthyroidism patients were treated with methimazole at a starting dose of 30 mg daily, and ophthalmopathy patients were treated with high-dose intravenous methylprednisolone. According to the paper, TCR Vbeta CDR3 sequencing was carried out on about 140 peripheral blood samples, which came from approximately 43 ophthalmopathy, roughly 75 hyperthyroidism and roughly 17 progressor patients.

On the study overall, not on this receptor specifically: In validation, progression to ophthalmopathy was predicted by the model with 70.59% sensitivity and under 85% specificity, a median of approximately 6.5 months before onset. Blood samples also contained most of the expanded thyroid clonotypes (frequency above 0.001), which suggests that blood repertoires may reflect thyroid immune responses. No statistical method was used to set the sample size in advance, and investigators knew the group allocation. A model built on a 13 V-J signature distinguished ophthalmopathy from stable hyperthyroidism, reaching 85% to 90% sensitivity and under 84% specificity in cross-validation and 80%/75% in testing.

Sequencing input: peripheral blood or thyroid tissue (not recorded which). The TCR sequence derives from a woman between 18 and 29 years old with Graves' hyperthyroidism. Donor details come from another sample of the same person, matched by shared clones. Recombination linked TRBV24-1 to TRBJ2-5, with a tentative D call of TRBD1 or TRBD2, each matching 5 bases. The CDR3 amino acid sequence is: CATSEPIGAGAAQYF. The base sequence is TGTGCCACCAGTGAGCCCATTGGGGCCGGGGCGGCCCAGTACTTC.